This T cell receptor (beta chain) was recovered during a study of response to subunit inactivated influenza vaccine. Using its own MiXCR run on the RT-PCR reads, TCRdb lists one record per CDR3 protein. The table has 500,000 or so distinct CDR3 sequences, approximately 11% seen once. In this sample, this clonotype turned up many times. Its antigen is undetermined. Points from the study as a whole: After each seasonal influenza vaccination, few new T cells are recruited, the authors suggested.

The CDR3 consists of 13 residues. The germline V gene encodes CDR1 SGHDN and CDR2 FVKESK. Trimming cost V 3 bases and J 6 bases; bases outside gene matches: 3. This TCR was sampled from a man aged 45-60 years who received an inactivated influenza vaccine. The specimen comprised PBMCs from blood, sampled 45 days after vaccination. The chain carries TRBV14 and TRBJ1-2, with 8 bases aligning to TRBD1. The CDR3 loop reads CASSQRQGHGYTF. DNA of the CDR3: TGTGCCAGCAGCCAGCGACAGGGGCATGGCTACACCTTC.